The 7 T cell receptor beta chains listed next were all sequenced from one sample in a study of blood T cells in healthy people across ages. Primers used in a second PCR of roughly 6 to 12 cycles were a sample-barcoded 5' primer and a J-beta primer mix. One entry per CDR3 protein results from TCRdb running MiXCR on the 5' RACE reads. The sample records approximately 1,700,000 distinct CDR3 sequences, 35% to 50% being singletons. Sample: blood. The receptors here all came from a human donor in good health.

V is TRBV11-2 and J is TRBJ1-1, with no clear D. CDR3 size: 15 residues. From germline, CDR1 is SGHAT and CDR2 FQNNGV. Trimming removed 0 bases at V and 0 bases at J, with 8 bases between. CDR3 region: CASSLDGGMNTEAFF. DNA of the CDR3: TGTGCCAGCAGCTTAGACGGCGGGATGAACACTGAAGCTTTCTTT.

This clonotype was seen only a few times. This chain joins TRBV11-2 and TRBJ1-2; tentative D call: TRBD1 (5 bases). Between the trimmed V and J ends, which lost 3 bases and 8 bases, there was a span of 22 bases. The germline gives CDR1 SGHAT, CDR2 FQNNGV. CDR3 size: 16 residues. CDR3 amino acids: CASSLPSREAAGGYTF. The CDR3 DNA is TGTGCCAGCAGCTTGCCATCCAGGGAGGCAGCAGGCGGCTACACCTTC.

V gene TRBV12-5 combines with J gene TRBJ2-7; D uncertain. V was shortened by 7 bases and J by 2 bases, with 15 bases between the two germline ends. CDR3 length: 14 amino acids. The germline CDR1 and CDR2 sequences are LGHNT and FRNRAP. This CDR3 reads CASAVQALPYEQYF. In DNA form, the CDR3 reads TGTGCTAGTGCGGTCCAGGCGCTTCCCTACGAGCAGTACTTC.

The rearrangement joins TRBV7-3 to TRBJ2-3; perhaps TRBD1 as D (5 bases). With the DNA end fitting TRBJ1-5 better, the J assignment may be wrong. Germline V gene data show CDR1 as SGHTA and CDR2 as FQGTGA. The CDR3 runs to 15 residues. The chain's CDR3 is CASSLSGTRTDTQHF. The CDR3 nucleotides are TGTGCCAGCAGCTTAAGCGGGACTCGCACAGATACGCAGCATTTT.

In its sample, this clonotype was seen a few times. The chain recombines TRBV20-1 with TRBJ2-1; D assignment may be TRBD1 or TRBD2 (6 bases each). Matching the DNA end better, TRBJ2-7 makes the J call doubtful. This CDR3 contains 14 residues. Germline CDR1 DFQATT, CDR2 SNEGSKA (reference sequence). CDR3: CSARSGGSYNEQYF. CDR3 coding DNA: TGCAGTGCTAGGTCCGGGGGCTCTTACAATGAGCAGTACTTC.

This clonotype came up a few times. Here the CDR3 DNA reads TGCAGCGTTGATCGTCAACAGGGCGGGGAGACCCAGTACTTC. Translation: CSVDRQQGGETQYF. The V call is TRBV29-1, the J call TRBJ2-7, with a tentative D call TRBD1 (6 bases). Gene TRBJ2-5 matches the end of the DNA better, so the J call may be wrong. This CDR3 comprises 14 residues. Germline loops: CDR1 SQVTM, CDR2 ANQGSEA.

This clonotype has just a few counts. The J gene is TRBJ1-5, the V gene TRBV20-1; unclear D gene. The CDR3 loop spans 14 amino acids. The V gene lost 2 bases and the J gene lost 4 bases, with 12 bases spanning the gap. CDR1 is DFQATT, CDR2 SNEGSKA, per germline (reference sequence). The CDR3 reads CSARNGVGNQPQHF. The CDR3 DNA sequence: TGCAGTGCTAGAAATGGGGTAGGGAATCAGCCCCAGCATTTT.